This TCR beta chain was observed in a study of T cell clonality in common variable immunodeficiency. Whole-study findings and limits: Reportedly, TCR beta sequences from common variable immunodeficiency showed fewer deletions and N-nucleotide insertions.

Clones were read by immunoSEQ multiplex PCR, and TCRdb kept only the in-frame ones, dropping some. This repertoire holds 30,000 to 45,000 clones, and none appear only once. Both groups were predominantly of Caucasian heritage. Germline V gene data show CDR1 as SGHTA and CDR2 as FQGTGA. The CDR3 has 18 amino acids. V lost 0 bases, J lost 2 bases, and 6 bases stayed unmatched. This clone has ten or more counts. Its matching antigen is unknown. The read terminates 3 residues ahead of where the CDR3 ends, so the germline J gene completes it. The receptor comes from a person between 18 and 70 years old in good health. Sequences were obtained from peripheral blood mononuclear cells. This rearrangement joins TRBV7-3 to TRBJ2-1; 11 bases fit TRBD2. The CDR3 bases that were read are TGTGCCAGCAGCTTAACCGGGACTAGCGGTACAACCTACAATGAG. Its translation: CASSLTGTSGTTYNE. The entire CDR3 protein is CASSLTGTSGTTYNEQFF.